This passage covers 24 T cell receptor beta chains from one sample sequenced in a study of cytomegalovirus exposure and HLA in healthy donors. PCR employed 60 Vbeta and 13 Jbeta primers. The repertoire was sequenced with immunoSEQ multiplex PCR; TCRdb's copy has only in-frame clones and lacks some. The sample comprises approximately 170,000 clones, approximately 78% of which are singletons, and over 0.65% rests with the top ten. Sequenced input: PBMCs. The receptors shown here come from a woman between 18 and 30 years old in good health and CMV-seronegative.

This clone has only one observation. V and J are TRBV15 and TRBJ2-7; no reliable D call. V lost 4 bases and J lost 0, with 10 bases in between. This CDR3 region has 14 residues. The germline V gene encodes CDR1 LNHNV and CDR2 YYDKDF (reference sequence). The CDR3 nucleotides read TGTGCCACCAGCATCCCCGGTCGCTCCTACGAGCAGTACTTC. This codes for CATSIPGRSYEQYF.

This rearrangement joins TRBV7-9 to TRBJ2-2, with a tentative D call TRBD2 (6 bases). Germline V CDR1 and CDR2: SEHNR, FQNEAQ (reference sequence). The CDR3 is 17 residues long. The germline V and J ends were trimmed by 5 bases and 0 bases, with 16 bases remaining between them. The CDR3 sequence is CASSHPRAGPNTGELFF. The CDR3 bases are TGTGCCAGCAGCCACCCTCGGGCGGGACCGAACACCGGGGAGCTGTTTTTT.

Concerning this clone itself: This sample includes further DNA sequences coding for the same CDR3. The chain links TRBV28 to TRBJ2-5, with 9 bases lining up with TRBD1. The V gene's germline CDR1 is MDHEN and CDR2 SYDVKM. The length of the CDR3 is 15 residues. The V segment lost 7 bases and the J segment 5 bases; nucleotides outside the gene matches: 11. The CDR3, as DNA: TGTGCCAGCACCACGAACAGGGGGCGGCAGGAGACCCAGTACTTC. Translated: CASTTNRGRQETQYF. The entire variable domain, with the rest obtained from reference TRBV28 and TRBJ2-5, is as follows: DVKVTQSSRYLVKRTGEKVFLECVQDMDHENMFWYRQDPGLGLRLIYFSYDVKMKEKGDIPEGYSVSREKKERFSLILESASTNQTSMYLCASTTNRGRQETQYFGPGTRLLVL.

V is TRBV14 and J is TRBJ2-1, with 9 positions matching TRBD2. This CDR3 region has 15 residues. J lost 9 bases, V lost 2 bases, and 8 bases had no gene match. Germline V lookup: CDR1 SGHDN, CDR2 FVKESK. The DNA for the CDR3 is TGTGCCAGCAGCCAAATTATTAGCGGGAGCACTGAGCAGTTCTTC. This sequence encodes CASSQIISGSTEQFF.

This clone ranks as medium-sized. This chain uses TRBV4-2 with TRBJ2-7, with 8 nucleotides matching TRBD2. V was pared by 2 bases and J by 5 bases, with 8 bases of the junction left unmatched. Looked up from germline, CDR1 is LGHNA and CDR2 is YNFKEQ. This CDR3 contains 15 residues. CDR3 DNA sequence: TGTGCCAGCAGCCAACAAGCGGGAGAGTCCAACGAGCAGTACTTC. It translates to CASSQQAGESNEQYF.

The V call is TRBV11-2, the J call TRBJ2-7; 8 nucleotides match TRBD2. Germline trimming cut 5 bases from V and 6 bases from J; bases unmatched to any gene: 6. Germline assignment: CDR1 SGHAT and CDR2 FQNNGV. This CDR3 contains 13 residues. CDR3 sequence (DNA): TGTGCCAGCAGCCGTGAGCGGGAGACCGAGCAGTACTTC. Translated: CASSRERETEQYF.

The CDR3 loop is CASSLDCYEQYF. Written as DNA, the CDR3 is TGTGCCAGCAGTCTCGACTGCTACGAGCAGTACTTC. The J gene is TRBJ2-7, the V gene TRBV6-4; the D is unclear. Per the germline V gene, CDR1 is MRHNA and CDR2 is SNTAGT. CDR3 length equals 12 residues. The V gene lost 5 bases and the J gene lost 3 bases, with 8 bases spanning the gap.

The rearrangement joins TRBV7-9 to TRBJ2-5; a weak D match, TRBD1 (7 bases). Germline loops: CDR1 SEHNR, CDR2 FQNEAQ (reference sequence). V was cut by 5 bases and J by 0 bases, with 19 bases left in between. The CDR3 contains 17 residues. CDR3 region: CASSPPAGTENQETQYF. For the CDR3, the DNA is TGTGCCAGCAGCCCCCCCGCGGGGACAGAGAACCAAGAGACCCAGTACTTC. The full variable domain, rest sourced from reference TRBV7-9 and TRBJ2-5, is DTGVSQNPRHKITKRGQNVTFRCDPISEHNRLYWYRQTLGQGPEFLTYFQNEAQLEKSRLLSDRFSAERPKGSFSTLEIQRTEQGDSAMYLCASSPPAGTENQETQYFGPGTRLLVL.

The genes are TRBV29-1 and TRBJ2-1; maybe TRBD1 (6 bases). Germline V gene lookup returns CDR1 SQVTM and CDR2 ANQGSEA. Trimming cost V 3 bases and J 3 bases, with 18 bases left between them. The CDR3 covers 16 residues. CDR3 in amino acids: CSVDKIGDKYYNEQFF. CDR3 sequence (DNA): TGCAGCGTTGACAAAATTGGGGACAAGTACTACAATGAGCAGTTCTTC.

This sequence joins TRBV27 and TRBJ2-1, with D unclear. The CDR3 runs 12 residues. The germline V gene encodes CDR1 MNHEY and CDR2 SMNVEV (reference sequence). V dropped 6 bases and J dropped 9 bases, with 12 bases sitting between them. The CDR3 DNA follows: TGTGCCAGCAGCCCTAGTGGTCGTGAGCAGTTCTTC. Amino acid sequence: CASSPSGREQFF.

In this sample, this clone turned up a few times. In DNA form, the CDR3 reads TGTGCCAGCATTGGCGGGGGCCTTTACGAGCAGTACTTC. This sequence encodes CASIGGGLYEQYF. V and J are TRBV6-1 and TRBJ2-7; D is perhaps TRBD2 (7 bases). CDR1 and CDR2 (germline): MNHNS, SASEGT. CDR3 length: 13 amino acids. Between the trimmed V and J ends, which lost 7 bases and 4 bases, there was a span of 14 bases.

On this clone itself: One end of the junction does not line up with germline, which may come from a read error. The same CDR3 also results from other DNA sequences found in this sample. J is TRBJ2-7 and V is TRBV28, with TRBD1 identical over 7 bases. Germline V lookup: CDR1 MDHEN, CDR2 SYDVKM. The CDR3 covers 16 residues. The CDR3 region is CASSFLTGESSYEQYF. The CDR3 bases are TGTGCCAGCAGTTTCCTAACAGGGGAAAGCTCCTACGAGCAATACTTC. The entire variable domain, with the rest obtained from reference TRBV28 and TRBJ2-7, is as follows: DVKVTQSSRYLVKRTGEKVFLECVQDMDHENMFWYRQDPGLGLRLIYFSYDVKMKEKGDIPEGYSVSREKKERFSLILESASTNQTSMYLCASSFLTGESSYEQYFGPGTRLTVT.

This rearrangement joins TRBV27 to TRBJ2-3, with 12 bases that match TRBD1. The CDR3 loop spans 16 amino acids. Germline V gene sequence: CDR1 MNHEY, CDR2 SMNVEV (reference sequence). After removal of 7 bases from V and 4 bases from J, the junction contained 9 bases not matched to a gene. The CDR3 sequence is CASKRDRGRVPDTQYF. The CDR3 DNA reads as TGTGCCAGCAAAAGGGACAGGGGGCGCGTCCCAGATACGCAGTATTTT.

This clone was observed a few times. The V and J genes are TRBV28 and TRBJ1-5; tentatively, D is TRBD1 (6 bases). Germline V CDR1 and CDR2: MDHEN, SYDVKM. Trimming took 6 bases from V and 7 from J, leaving 16 bases between them. The CDR3 sequence is 14 residues long. CDR3 DNA sequence: TGTGCCAGCAGAAAAGGACAGTACATCCAGCCCCAGCATTTT. It translates to CASRKGQYIQPQHF.

The chain carries TRBV11-2 and TRBJ2-5; 8 nucleotides align to TRBD1. The tail of the sequence fits TRBJ2-7 better, so the J call may be wrong. This CDR3 spans 15 amino acids. Per the germline V gene, CDR1 is SGHAT and CDR2 is FQNNGV. CDR3 loop: CASSLGTGSSYEQYF. CDR3 nucleotide sequence: TGTGCCAGCAGCTTAGGGACAGGGTCATCCTACGAGCAGTACTTC.

J is TRBJ2-7 and V is TRBV5-1; TRBD2 is a possible D gene (6 bases). Germline-derived CDR1 and CDR2 are SGHRS and YFSETQ. The CDR3 extends over 14 amino acids. V was shortened by 4 bases and J by 5 bases, with 16 bases between the two germline ends. CDR3 nucleotide sequence: TGCGCCAGCAGCCCGACGGGGGTGGTGGACGAGCAGTACTTC. Translated, it gives CASSPTGVVDEQYF.

This chain uses TRBV2 with TRBJ2-3; TRBD2 agrees at 13 bases. The V gene end was trimmed by 5 bases and the J gene end by 6 bases; junction bases not matched to a gene: 8. The germline CDR1 and CDR2 sequences are SNHLY and FYNNEI. This CDR3 is 16 amino acids long. CDR3 region: CASSPGLAGERDTQYF. The CDR3 nucleotides read TGTGCCAGCAGTCCCGGACTAGCGGGGGAACGTGATACGCAGTATTTT.

This sequence joins TRBV30 and TRBJ2-2; 7 positions match TRBD2. Unmatched junction bases numbered 13, after V lost 0 bases and J lost 9 bases. This CDR3 contains 16 residues. CDR1 and CDR2 (germline): GTSNPN, SVGIG (reference sequence). For the CDR3, the DNA is TGTGCCTGGAGTGTAATCACGGGAGGCACCGCCCGGGAGCTGTTTTTT. Protein sequence: CAWSVITGGTARELFF.

J is TRBJ2-6 and V is TRBV6-4, with 7 bases that match TRBD1. Losses at the gene ends were 4 bases for V and 2 bases for J; bases not matched to a gene: 5. This CDR3 contains 16 residues. Germline assignment: CDR1 MRHNA and CDR2 SNTAGT. This CDR3 reads CASSVRQGPGANVLTF. DNA of the CDR3: TGTGCCAGCAGTGTCCGACAGGGTCCTGGGGCCAACGTCCTGACTTTC.

The CDR3 region is CASSLALEDTQYF. The CDR3 region has the DNA TGTGCCAGCAGCTTAGCGCTTGAGGATACGCAGTATTTT. The J gene is TRBJ2-3, the V gene TRBV7-2; D ambiguous. This CDR3 comprises 13 residues. Germline V CDR1 and CDR2: SGHTA, FQGNSA. V dropped 0 bases and J dropped 6 bases, with 7 bases sitting between them.

This chain uses TRBV21-1 with TRBJ1-1. TRBV21-1 is given as a pseudogene. The CDR3 is made up of 13 amino acids. Here the CDR3 DNA reads TGTGCCAGCAGCAAAGGAGGGATGTATGAAGCTTTCTTT. Amino acid sequence: CASSKGGMYEAFF.

The CDR3 DNA follows: TGTGCCAGTTGGACTAGCGGGAGTAGGGATGAGCAGTTCTTC. As protein: CASWTSGSRDEQFF. The gene calls are TRBV27 and TRBJ2-1; the match to TRBD2 covers 13 bases. V shed 9 bases and J 8 bases; nucleotides not matched to a gene: 7. The germline V gene encodes CDR1 MNHEY and CDR2 SMNVEV (reference sequence). This CDR3 spans 14 amino acids.

The chain couples TRBV6-6 to TRBJ2-1, with a weak D call TRBD2 (6 bases). This CDR3 is 13 amino acids long. Trimming took 7 bases from V and 8 from J, leaving 15 bases between them. Germline V gives CDR1 MNHNY, CDR2 SVGAGI (reference sequence). CDR3 sequence: CASMRDWRDEQFF. Here the CDR3 DNA reads TGTGCCAGCATGCGGGACTGGCGCGATGAGCAGTTCTTC.

The chain combines TRBV7-6 with TRBJ2-7; D call uncertain. CDR3 length: 16 residues. Trimming stripped 1 base from V and 0 bases from J, with 13 bases between. Germline CDR1 and CDR2: SGHVS and FNYEAQ. The DNA for the CDR3 is TGTGCCAGCAGCTTAGGCCCAGGCCTCAGCTCCTACGAGCAGTACTTC. Residues: CASSLGPGLSSYEQYF. The full variable domain, completed using reference TRBV7-6 and TRBJ2-7, is GAGVSQSPRYKVTKRGQDVALRCDPISGHVSLYWYRQALGQGPEFLTYFNYEAQQDKSGLPNDRFSAERPEGSISTLTIQRTEQRDSAMYRCASSLGPGLSSYEQYFGPGTRLTVT.